This TCR beta chain derives from a study of regulatory and conventional T cells in breast cancer (dated by TCRdb to between 2015 and 2016). Turning to this clonotype: The target of this receptor is not known. Base qualities are not recorded, but no much larger clone differs from it by a single base.

Receptors were amplified or captured by PCR. The run used an Illumina MiSeq. TCRdb reran the public reads through fastp at Q25 and MiXCR, keeping productive beta chains. Entries that share a CDR3 protein sequence are merged under the most common genes and DNA. The sample has 9,500 to 13,000 distinct CDR3 sequences on record, just under 35% of them singletons. The ten biggest clones cover around 5.9% of the sample. The receptor was derived from a male donor in good health. The sequenced sample consisted of conventional T cells from blood.

Read as DNA, the sequence is TGTGCCAGCAGAAAGAGAAACACCATATATTTT. Its translation is CASRKRNTIYF. Recombination joined TRBV6-5 with TRBJ1-3, with no confidently assigned D gene. Cut back by 6 bases and 5 bases, the V and J ends lie 5 bases apart. The CDR3 sequence holds 11 residues, the cysteine and phenylalanine included. The kept DNA is CDR3 alone, 33 bases in frame from the first base. CDR1 and CDR2, per the germline V gene, are MNHEY and SVGAGI.